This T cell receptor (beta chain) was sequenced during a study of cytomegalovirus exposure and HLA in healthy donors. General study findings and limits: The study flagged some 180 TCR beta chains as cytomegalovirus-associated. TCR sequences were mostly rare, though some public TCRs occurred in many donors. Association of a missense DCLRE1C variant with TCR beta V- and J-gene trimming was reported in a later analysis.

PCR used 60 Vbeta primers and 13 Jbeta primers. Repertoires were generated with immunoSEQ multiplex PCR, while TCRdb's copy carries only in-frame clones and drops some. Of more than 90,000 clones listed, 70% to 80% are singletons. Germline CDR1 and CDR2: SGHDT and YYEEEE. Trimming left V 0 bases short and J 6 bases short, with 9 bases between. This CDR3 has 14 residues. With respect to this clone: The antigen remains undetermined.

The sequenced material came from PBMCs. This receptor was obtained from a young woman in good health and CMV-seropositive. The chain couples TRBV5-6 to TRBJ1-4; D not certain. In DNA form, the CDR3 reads TGTGCCAGCAGCTTGGCCGGGGATTATGAAAAACTGTTTTTT. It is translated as CASSLAGDYEKLFF.